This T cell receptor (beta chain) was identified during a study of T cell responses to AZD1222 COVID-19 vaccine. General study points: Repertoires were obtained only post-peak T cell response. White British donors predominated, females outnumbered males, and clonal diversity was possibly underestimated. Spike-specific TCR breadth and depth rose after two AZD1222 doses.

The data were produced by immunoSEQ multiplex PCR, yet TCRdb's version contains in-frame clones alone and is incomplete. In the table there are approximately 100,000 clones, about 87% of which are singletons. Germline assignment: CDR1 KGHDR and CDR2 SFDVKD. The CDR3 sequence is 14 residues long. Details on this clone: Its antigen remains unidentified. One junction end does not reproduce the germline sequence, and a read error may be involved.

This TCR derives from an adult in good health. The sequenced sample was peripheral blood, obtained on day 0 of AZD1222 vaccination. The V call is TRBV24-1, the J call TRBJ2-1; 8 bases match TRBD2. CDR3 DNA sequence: TGTGCCACCCGTGATCCGGGAGGGGGACATGAGCAGTTCTTC. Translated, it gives CATRDPGGGHEQFF.